One and the same sample provided the 30 T cell receptor beta chains below, sequenced in a study of molecular identifiers for immune sequencing clone quantification (dated by TCRdb to between 2018 and 2020). Receptor amplification or capture employed PCR. Data came from a NextSeq 500. The public reads were reprocessed in TCRdb via fastp at Q25 and MiXCR, keeping in-frame beta chains. Duplicate CDR3 protein sequences are folded into a single record with the most common DNA and genes. Recorded for this sample are some 680,000 distinct CDR3 sequences; 25% of them occurred a single time. 0.78% of the sample goes to the ten largest clones. Sequenced input: naive CD8+ T cells from blood, with Jurkat cell RNA spiked in. Taken with the paper, the label for cell subset or site translates to: FACS-sorted CD8+CD4-CCR7+CD45RA+ naive T cells. The receptors here all came from a human donor in good health. Some libraries in this study had Jurkat cell RNA spiked in.

The chain uses TRBV27 and TRBJ2-2; D gene ambiguous. Deletions cut 6 bases from V and 1 base from J, with 18 bases between. This CDR3 is built from 17 residues. Germline CDR1 is MNHEY and CDR2 is SMNVEV (reference sequence). The DNA of the CDR3 is TGTGCCAGCAGCGTCGGTGGGGTATTTCTGAACACCGGGGAGCTGTTTTTT. Amino acid sequence: CASSVGGVFLNTGELFF.

This clonotype was observed many times. The chain carries TRBV7-2 and TRBJ2-5; a possible D gene is TRBD2 (5 bases). This CDR3 has 14 residues. Germline V gives CDR1 SGHTA, CDR2 FQGNSA. V was pared by 6 bases and J by 5 bases, with 16 bases between. In nucleotides, the CDR3 is TGTGCCAGCAGTTTGGAGGCGGGTCTGGAGACCCAGTACTTC. Its protein product is CASSLEAGLETQYF.

Details on this clonotype: One end of the junction does not line up with germline, which may come from a read error. The chain joins TRBV28 to TRBJ2-7; 10 positions agree with TRBD2. The CDR3 has 16 amino acids. Germline V CDR1 and CDR2: MDHEN, SYDVKM. In nucleotides, the CDR3 is TGTGCCAGCGGTTTGGGATGGACTAGCGGCCTCTACGAGCAGTACTTC. This sequence encodes CASGLGWTSGLYEQYF.

The rearrangement links TRBV4-2 to TRBJ2-2; tentatively, D is TRBD2 (6 bases). V lost 1 base and J 2 bases, leaving 17 bases between the germline ends. Per the germline V gene, CDR1 is LGHNA and CDR2 is YNFKEQ. This CDR3 has 18 amino acids. The CDR3 bases are TGTGCCAGCAGCCAAGCTATTCCGGGACTCGCAAACACCGGGGAGCTGTTTTTT. It translates to CASSQAIPGLANTGELFF.

In its sample, this clonotype was seen many times. The chain recombines TRBV20-1 with TRBJ2-3; TRBD1 matches 11 bases. Per the germline V gene, CDR1 is DFQATT and CDR2 is SNEGSKA (reference sequence). The CDR3 has 14 amino acids. The J segment lost 4 bases and the V segment lost 6 bases, leaving 6 bases of the junction unmatched. CDR3 nucleotide sequence: TGCAGTGCCACGGACAGGGGGCTAGCAGATACGCAGTATTTT. This gives the protein CSATDRGLADTQYF.

This clonotype has ten or more counts. The chain recombines TRBV7-9 with TRBJ2-5; D not certain. Trimming pared 5 bases from V and 2 bases from J, leaving 12 bases between. Germline assignment: CDR1 SEHNR and CDR2 FQNEAQ (reference sequence). The CDR3 is 14 amino acids. In nucleotides, the CDR3 is TGTGCCAGCAGCAGCAGACGGCGACAAGAGACCCAGTACTTC. This encodes CASSSRRRQETQYF.

This clonotype was counted only a few times. The chain couples TRBV6-5 to TRBJ2-1, with 7 bases identical to TRBD1. V was clipped by 5 bases and J by 7 bases; unmatched bases: 8. Germline CDR1 MNHEY, CDR2 SVGAGI. The CDR3 is made up of 14 amino acids. DNA of the CDR3: TGTGCCAGCAGTCCGACAGGGAGTGGTAATGAGCAGTTCTTC. Its translation: CASSPTGSGNEQFF.

The sample holds many counts of this clonotype. The genes are TRBV6-6 and TRBJ1-1, with D tentatively TRBD1 (6 bases). CDR1 is MNHNY and CDR2 is SVGAGI in the germline V gene (reference sequence). This CDR3 has 12 amino acids. The V gene lost 11 bases and the J gene lost 4 bases, with 14 bases spanning the gap. The CDR3 sequence: CAGRDKLTEAFF. CDR3 in DNA: TGTGCCGGCCGGGACAAACTCACTGAAGCTTTCTTT.

In the case of this clonotype: A much larger clone is a single base away; this may be a read error. V is TRBV4-3 and J is TRBJ2-7, with D hard to call. Looked up from germline, CDR1 is LGHNA and CDR2 is YSLEER. This CDR3 region has 13 residues. CDR3 DNA sequence: TGCGCCGGCAGCCAAGCTTACGGAGTCGAGCAGTACTTC. Its protein is CAGSQAYGVEQYF.

This clonotype was picked up one time. One end of the junction is discordant with germline, which a read error may explain. CDR3 sequence: CAGSDYSGLVGNEQFF. Written as DNA, the CDR3 is TGTGCCGGCAGTGACTATTCGGGACTAGTAGGCAATGAGCAGTTCTTC. The chain links TRBV25-1 to TRBJ2-1, with 8 positions matching TRBD2. Looked up from germline, CDR1 is MGHDK and CDR2 is SYGVNS. The CDR3 is 16 amino acids. Full variable domain (missing parts from reference TRBV25-1 and TRBJ2-1): EADIYQTPRYLVIGTGKKITLECSQTMGHDKMYWYQQDPGMELHLIHYSYGVNSTEKGDLSSESTVSRIRTEHFPLTLESARPSHTSQYLCAGSDYSGLVGNEQFFGPGTRLTVL.

This clonotype was recorded at least ten times. The chain uses TRBV6-6 and TRBJ2-7; D is unclear. This CDR3 comprises 14 residues. In germline, CDR1 is MNHNY, CDR2 SVGAGI (reference sequence). Deletions cut 6 bases from V and 5 bases from J, with 17 bases between. The CDR3 bases are TGTGCCAGCAGCCAAGATAGTTTTGGGCACGAGCAGTACTTC. Translating it yields CASSQDSFGHEQYF.

This clonotype was recorded many times. Here the CDR3 reads CASSLSEQPQHF. As DNA, the CDR3 is TGTGCCAGCAGCTTGTCGGAACAGCCCCAGCATTTT. The rearrangement links TRBV7-9 to TRBJ1-5; D is undetermined. Germline V gene lookup returns CDR1 SEHNR and CDR2 FQNEAQ (reference sequence). CDR3 length: 12 residues. Deletions cut 3 bases from V and 7 bases from J, with 7 bases between.

This clonotype occurred many times. The chain combines TRBV5-4 with TRBJ2-3, with no clear D. Looked up from germline, CDR1 is SGHNT and CDR2 is YYREEE (reference sequence). The CDR3 is 14 amino acids. V was pared by 6 bases and J by 0 bases, with 11 bases between. CDR3 coding DNA: TGTGCCAGCACCCACCTAGGTAGCACAGATACGCAGTATTTT. It is translated as CASTHLGSTDTQYF.

This clonotype was found many times. The chain employs TRBV5-8 and TRBJ2-5; no reliable D call. CDR3 length equals 14 residues. Trimming left V 2 bases short and J 5 bases short, with 13 bases between. Germline CDR1 and CDR2: SGHTS and YDEGEE. In nucleotides, the CDR3 is TGTGCCAGCAGCTTAAGGTGGGGTAGTGAGACCCAGTACTTC. Translating gives CASSLRWGSETQYF.

This clonotype turned up a few times. This chain links TRBV12-3 or TRBV12-4 with TRBJ2-1; TRBD1 might be the D (5 bases). V lost 5 bases, J lost 9 bases, and 11 bases lay in between. The CDR3 loop spans 12 amino acids. Written as DNA, the CDR3 is TGTGCCAGCAGTGGCACAGGTCCTGAGCAGTTCTTC. Its translation is CASSGTGPEQFF.

In its sample, this clonotype was seen many times. V is TRBV12-3 or TRBV12-4 and J is TRBJ2-1; possibly TRBD2 for D (6 bases). The germline V and J ends were trimmed by 4 bases and 12 bases, with 13 bases remaining between them. The CDR3 is 12 residues long. CDR3 residues: CASSSGGVPQFF. In DNA, the CDR3 is TGTGCCAGCAGTTCTGGAGGGGTCCCGCAGTTCTTC.

This clonotype was picked up a small number of times. The rearrangement joins TRBV12-3 or TRBV12-4 to TRBJ2-7; 11 bases map to TRBD1. The CDR3 extends over 16 amino acids. With V trimmed by 3 bases and J by 4 bases, 8 bases remained unmatched. CDR3 nucleotides: TGTGCCAGCAGTTTCCCCACCGGGACAGGGGGATACGAGCAGTACTTC. Translation: CASSFPTGTGGYEQYF.

On this clonotype: This may be a read error: a much more frequent sequence differs by one nucleotide. The CDR3 spells CASRLLAGPRYTQYF. In DNA, the CDR3 is TGTGCCAGCCGCCTACTAGCGGGCCCTAGATATACGCAGTATTTT. The gene calls are TRBV28 and TRBJ2-3; 9 bases map to TRBD2. The CDR3 spans 15 residues. J lost 7 bases, V lost 8 bases, and 13 bases had no gene match. CDR1 MDHEN and CDR2 SYDVKM come from the germline V gene.

This clonotype turned up a few times. The chain joins TRBV4-1 to TRBJ1-1; D remains ambiguous. Germline CDR1 and CDR2: MGHRA and YSYEKL. The V gene lost 4 bases and the J gene lost 0 bases, with 12 bases spanning the gap. The CDR3 consists of 15 residues. CDR3 loop: CASSPLGSVNTEAFF. The CDR3 nucleotides are TGCGCCAGCAGCCCCCTGGGCAGCGTGAACACTGAAGCTTTCTTT.

In DNA, the CDR3 is TGCAGTGCTAGATTTGTCGGGACGGCCTACGAGCAGTACTTC. It codes for CSARFVGTAYEQYF. The V and J genes are TRBV20-1 and TRBJ2-7, with D possibly called TRBD1 or TRBD2 (5 bases each). Per germline, CDR1 DFQATT and CDR2 SNEGSKA (reference sequence). Trimming left V 2 bases short and J 2 bases short, with 13 bases between. The CDR3 consists of 14 residues.

The rearrangement joins TRBV7-9 to TRBJ2-4; TRBD1 is a possible D gene (6 bases). The V end lost 5 bases, the J end lost 7 bases, and 21 bases lay between the germline ends. The CDR3 contains 16 residues. CDR1 SEHNR and CDR2 FQNEAQ come from the germline V gene (reference sequence). The CDR3: CASSPSGVYQGNIQYF. The CDR3 DNA reads TGTGCCAGCAGCCCCTCGGGTGTGTACCAGGGGAACATTCAGTACTTC.

Comment on this clonotype: A single base separates this from a much larger clone, so it may be a read error. The rearrangement links TRBV5-4 to TRBJ2-3; 9 bases are shared with TRBD1. There are 15 residues in the CDR3. V trimming: 2 bases; J trimming: 8 bases; junction bases outside the gene matches: 9. In germline, CDR1 is SGHNT, CDR2 YYREEE (reference sequence). CDR3 nucleotide sequence: TGTGCCAGCAGCTTAGGGACAGGGACTGCAGGTACGCAGTATTTT. Translated: CASSLGTGTAGTQYF.

This clonotype was seen more than once but under ten times. The chain has TRBV3-1 and TRBJ2-1, with TRBD2 identical over 12 bases. The germline gives CDR1 LGHDT, CDR2 YNNKEL (reference sequence). The CDR3 is 16 residues long. V gave up 4 bases and J gave up 8 bases; unmatched junction bases: 9. CDR3 loop: CASSRDLAGGPYEQFF. In DNA form, the CDR3 reads TGTGCCAGCAGCCGTGACCTAGCGGGGGGGCCCTATGAGCAGTTCTTC.

As to this clonotype: At one end, the junction sequence differs from germline, possibly due to a read error. The chain carries TRBV5-5 and TRBJ2-1, with TRBD2 matching over 11 bases. This CDR3 contains 14 residues. CDR1 and CDR2 (germline): SGHKS, YYEKEE (reference sequence). CDR3 coding DNA: TGCGCCAGCAGCTATAGCGGGAGGGCCAATGAGCGGTTCTTC. It yields the protein CASSYSGRANERFF.

There are a few counts of this clonotype. The chain recombines TRBV30 with TRBJ1-1, with D uncertain. Trimming removed 0 bases at V and 0 bases at J, with 20 bases between. CDR1 is GTSNPN and CDR2 is SVGIG in the germline V gene (reference sequence). The CDR3 loop spans 18 amino acids. Here the CDR3 reads CAWSVPAPPQGMNTEAFF. In DNA, the CDR3 is TGTGCCTGGAGTGTACCCGCCCCACCTCAAGGGATGAACACTGAAGCTTTCTTT.

This clonotype was recorded a few times. The CDR3 coding sequence is TGTGCCACCAGTGACCCCTCTAATGAAAAACTGTTTTTT. This codes for CATSDPSNEKLFF. The chain is built from TRBV24-1 and TRBJ1-4; no reliable D call. Trimming cost V 4 bases and J 3 bases, with 5 bases left between them. CDR1 is KGHDR and CDR2 is SFDVKD in the germline V gene. There are 13 residues in the CDR3.

The J gene is TRBJ2-7, the V gene TRBV30; 13 positions agree with TRBD2. CDR3 length: 14 amino acids. The trim removed 1 base at V and 6 bases at J, leaving 3 bases unmatched. Germline CDR1 is GTSNPN and CDR2 is SVGIG (reference sequence). CDR3 in amino acids: CAWSAGLAGVEQYF. CDR3 bases: TGTGCCTGGAGTGCCGGACTAGCGGGAGTCGAGCAGTACTTC. The full variable domain, its missing parts supplied by reference TRBV30 and TRBJ2-7, is SQTIHQWPATLVQPVGSPLSLECTVEGTSNPNLYWYRQAAGRGLQLLFYSVGIGQISSEVPQNLSASRPQDRQFILSSKKLLLSDSGFYLCAWSAGLAGVEQYFGPGTRLTVT.

As for this clonotype: This may be a read error, as it is one base from a much larger clone. This chain connects TRBV6-6 to TRBJ1-1; 7 nucleotides agree with TRBD1. The CDR3 runs to 15 residues. CDR1 and CDR2 (germline): MNHNY, SVGAGI (reference sequence). The CDR3 reads CASSFTGDANTEASF. The CDR3 DNA follows: TGTGCCAGCAGCTTCACAGGGGATGCGAACACTGAAGCTTCCTTT.

In this sample, this clonotype turned up many times. V is TRBV27 and J is TRBJ2-7, with D perhaps assigned TRBD1 or TRBD2 (5 bases each). The V gene's germline CDR1 is MNHEY and CDR2 SMNVEV (reference sequence). CDR3 length: 14 residues. Trimming shortened V by 2 bases and J by 7 bases, and 15 bases separated the two germline ends. CDR3 nucleotide sequence: TGTGCCAGCAGTTTAGTTCGGTTCGGGACGGAGCAGTACTTC. It translates to CASSLVRFGTEQYF.

This clonotype was counted many times. The rearrangement links TRBV5-5 to TRBJ2-1; 15 bases align to TRBD2. V was clipped by 4 bases and J by 0 bases; unmatched bases: 5. This CDR3 has 18 residues. CDR1 SGHKS and CDR2 YYEKEE come from the germline V gene (reference sequence). The CDR3 DNA reads TGTGCCAGCAGCCCAGGACTAGCGGGAGGGTACTCCTACAATGAGCAGTTCTTC. Protein: CASSPGLAGGYSYNEQFF.